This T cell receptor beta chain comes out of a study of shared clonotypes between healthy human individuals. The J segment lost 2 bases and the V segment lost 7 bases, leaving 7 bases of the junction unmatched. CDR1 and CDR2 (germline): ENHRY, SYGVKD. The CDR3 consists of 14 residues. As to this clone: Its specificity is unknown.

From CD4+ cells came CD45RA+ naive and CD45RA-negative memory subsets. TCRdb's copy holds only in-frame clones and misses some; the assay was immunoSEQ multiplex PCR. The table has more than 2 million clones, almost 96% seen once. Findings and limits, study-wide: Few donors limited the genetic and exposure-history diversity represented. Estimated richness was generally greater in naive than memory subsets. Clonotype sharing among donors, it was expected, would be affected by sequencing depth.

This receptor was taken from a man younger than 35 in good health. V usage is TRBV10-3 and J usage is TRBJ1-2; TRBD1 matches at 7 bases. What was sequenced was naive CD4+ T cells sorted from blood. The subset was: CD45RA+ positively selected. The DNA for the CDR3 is TGTGCCATCACTAGGGACAGTCCCAACTATGGCTACACCTTC. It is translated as CAITRDSPNYGYTF.